Here is one T cell receptor (beta chain) with its context. The sample originates from a study of blood T cell repertoires in COVID-19. Looking at the study overall: In each case, the material was cDNA or gDNA derived from T cells, B-cell-depleted T cells, or PBMCs.

Profiled with immunoSEQ multiplex PCR; TCRdb holds only in-frame clones, not every one. The repertoire includes 100,000 to 150,000 clones, more than 70% of them detected once, and around 3% sits in the top ten. Germline V gene lookup returns CDR1 LGHDT and CDR2 YNNKEL (reference sequence). This CDR3 contains 14 residues. The ends were cut back, 4 bases at V and 7 bases at J, with 13 bases in the middle. The V and J genes are TRBV3-1 (or the pseudogene TRBV3-2) and TRBJ1-4, with D uncertain. The TCR sequence derives from a woman of 80 years or more with COVID-19, enrolled during active disease. The sequenced material came from peripheral blood. The CDR3 protein is CASSPRSAGEKLFF. The CDR3 nucleotides read TGTGCCAGCAGCCCTCGGAGCGCCGGTGAAAAACTGTTTTTT.